Each of the 5 T cell receptor beta chains below was sequenced from the same sample in a study of vaccination effects on CD4 cells after COVID-19. Using viral peptide pools, the ViraFEST assay grew out antigen-specific CD4+ T cells prior to sequencing. Culturing for 9 to 10 days preceded CD4+ T cell isolation. A PCR test confirmed that the person had SARS-CoV-2 infection between March and December 2020. Profiled with immunoSEQ multiplex PCR; TCRdb holds only in-frame clones, not every one. Counted here are nearly 45,000 clones, 60% to 75% occurring once; the ten biggest clones make up 25% to 40%. Antigen specificity for these receptors is unknown. Here the sequenced sample was CD4+ T cells from PBMCs cultured with a peptide pool, taken before COVID-19 vaccination. All receptors derive from a human donor who had a prior SARS-CoV-2 infection.

This clone was counted only a few times. The V and J genes are TRBV7-2 and TRBJ1-2, with D tentatively TRBD1 (6 bases). V dropped 5 bases and J dropped 0 bases, with 22 bases sitting between them. This CDR3 spans 18 amino acids. Germline V gene sequence: CDR1 SGHTA, CDR2 FQGNSA. For the CDR3, the DNA is TGTGCCAGCAGCACGCAATTGGGCCCGACAGGAACTAACTATGGCTACACCTTC. Protein sequence: CASSTQLGPTGTNYGYTF.

This clone came up a few times. The J gene is TRBJ2-1, the V gene TRBV29-1; D uncertain. The germline V gene encodes CDR1 SQVTM and CDR2 ANQGSEA. The CDR3 has 14 residues. Trimming took off 4 bases at V and 2 bases at J, with 12 bases between the two ends. In DNA form, the CDR3 reads TGCAGCGTTGTCCAGACCATCACCTACAATGAGCAGTTCTTC. Protein sequence: CSVVQTITYNEQFF.

This sequence joins TRBV5-1 and TRBJ2-2, with D uncertain. Trimming stripped 0 bases from V and 0 bases from J, with 9 bases between. Germline CDR1 SGHRS, CDR2 YFSETQ. The length of the CDR3 is 16 residues. CDR3 sequence: CASSLASVSNTGELFF. CDR3 DNA sequence: TGCGCCAGCAGCTTGGCTAGTGTCTCGAACACCGGGGAGCTGTTTTTT. Looking up the rest from reference TRBV5-1 and TRBJ2-2 gives the full variable domain: KAGVTQTPRYLIKTRGQQVTLSCSPISGHRSVSWYQQTPGQGLQFLFEYFSETQRNKGNFPGRFSGRQFSNSRSEMNVSTLELGDSALYLCASSLASVSNTGELFFGEGSRLTVL.

There are a few counts of this clone. This CDR3 is CASSQQGQGAYEQYF. The DNA for the CDR3 is TGTGCCAGCAGCCAGCAGGGACAGGGGGCCTACGAGCAGTACTTC. The chain is built from TRBV3-1 (or the pseudogene TRBV3-2) and TRBJ2-7, with 11 bases fitting TRBD1. CDR3 length: 15 residues. CDR1 and CDR2 (germline): LGHDT, YNNKEL (reference sequence). With 3 bases clipped from V and 2 bases from J, the junction kept 3 bases outside the gene matches.

The sample holds a few counts of this clone. The chain has TRBV7-8 and TRBJ2-5; the D is unclear. Germline-derived CDR1 and CDR2 are SGHVS and FQNEAQ. The V gene lost 5 bases and the J gene lost 1 base, with 5 bases spanning the gap. This CDR3 spans 12 amino acids. The CDR3 coding sequence is TGTGCCAGCAGCAGAAGCCAAGAGACCCAGTACTTC. Amino acids: CASSRSQETQYF.